The source of this T cell receptor (beta chain) is a study of cytomegalovirus exposure and HLA in healthy donors. Study outcomes and limitations: According to the study, 160 or so TCR beta chains were cytomegalovirus-associated.

Per the germline V gene, CDR1 is LNHDA and CDR2 is SQIVND (reference sequence). The CDR3 runs 12 residues. V lost 11 bases and J 0 bases, leaving 5 bases between the germline ends. Of note for this clone: The target antigen is unknown.

The PCR ran on 60 Vbeta and 13 Jbeta primers. Clones were read by immunoSEQ multiplex PCR, and TCRdb kept only the in-frame ones, dropping some. This table has 90,000 to 130,000 clones, 70% to 80% appearing once. The sequence was collected from a woman under 30 in good health and CMV-seropositive. The sequencing input was PBMCs. V is TRBV19 and J is TRBJ2-6; D is uncertain. The CDR3 DNA is TGTGCCTCCTACTCTGGGGCCAACGTCCTGACTTTC. Its translation: CASYSGANVLTF.